This TCR beta chain was profiled in a study of blood T cell repertoires in COVID-19. On the study more broadly: Researchers got acute and convalescent COVID-19 samples from the United States, Italy and Spain.

Libraries were prepared by immunoSEQ multiplex PCR; TCRdb keeps only in-frame clonotypes and omits some of them. Found here are around 190,000 clones, more than 70% of them singletons; the top ten hold around 1.6%. Germline loops: CDR1 SGHTA, CDR2 FQGNSA. This CDR3 has 14 residues. Trimming shortened V by 5 bases and J by 0 bases, and 9 bases separated the two germline ends. Source material: peripheral blood. The TCR comes from a man between 18 and 35 years old with active or convalescent COVID-19. The chain employs TRBV7-2 and TRBJ2-3; D gene uncertain. The CDR3 sequence is CASSPEQSTDTQYF. The CDR3 nucleotides are TGTGCCAGCAGCCCAGAACAGAGCACAGATACGCAGTATTTT.